The 20 T cell receptor beta chains listed next were all sequenced from one sample in a study of T cells after yellow fever vaccination. TCRdb reanalysed the 5' RACE reads using MiXCR and keeps one entry per CDR3 protein. The sample records 25,000 or so distinct CDR3 sequences, 4% to 5% being singletons. The material was PBMCs, either bulk or a sorted T-cell subset (CD4+, CD8+, memory, or dextramer-sorted; not recorded which), obtained on the day of the yellow fever booster vaccination. The source of these receptors is a man aged 18-30 years who received the YFV17D yellow fever vaccine.

This clonotype was counted many times. The chain employs TRBV7-2 and TRBJ1-2; the D gene is possibly TRBD1 (5 bases). The CDR3 loop spans 15 amino acids. Trimming took 5 bases from V and 7 from J, leaving 20 bases between them. The germline V gene encodes CDR1 SGHTA and CDR2 FQGNSA. The CDR3 spells CASSRDGGGVGGYTF. DNA of the CDR3: TGTGCCAGCAGCCGCGACGGGGGGGGTGTTGGTGGCTACACCTTC.

The chain employs TRBV18 and TRBJ1-1, with D unresolved. The CDR3 is 13 amino acids. The germline gives CDR1 KGHSH, CDR2 LQKENI. Trimming removed 0 bases at V and 0 bases at J, with 2 bases between. The CDR3 nucleotides are TGTGCCAGCTCACCACCGGTGAACACTGAAGCTTTCTTT. This gives the protein CASSPPVNTEAFF.

In the case of this clonotype: Germline is not matched at one junction end, which may reflect a read error. The CDR3 bases are TGTGCCTGCAGCCGCGACAGGGTAGATCAGCCCCAGCTTTTT. Its protein product is CACSRDRVDQPQLF. The rearrangement joins TRBV5-5 to TRBJ1-5, with TRBD1 identical over 7 bases. The germline CDR1 and CDR2 sequences are SGHKS and YYEKEE (reference sequence). This CDR3 contains 14 residues.

This clonotype showed up just a few times. The chain links TRBV4-3 to TRBJ1-1; D is ambiguous. This CDR3 has 13 residues. Germline V gives CDR1 LGHNA, CDR2 YSLEER. With 0 bases removed from V and 7 bases from J, the gap between germline ends came to 9 bases. CDR3 nucleotides: TGCGCCAGCAGCCAAGAACATTGGGGTGAAGCTTTCTTT. It is translated as CASSQEHWGEAFF.

Ten or more counts support this clonotype. The rearrangement links TRBV11-2 to TRBJ2-5; D is perhaps TRBD2 (7 bases). CDR1 and CDR2 from the germline V gene are SGHAT and FQNNGV. The CDR3 totals 14 residues. Trimming pared 5 bases from V and 5 bases from J, leaving 15 bases between. The DNA for the CDR3 is TGTGCCAGCAGCCCTATGGGGGGGGCGGAGACCCAGTACTTC. Encoded protein: CASSPMGGAETQYF.

CDR3 sequence: CASRGGQGSEAFF. CDR3 DNA: TGTGCCAGCAGGGGGGGACAGGGCTCTGAAGCTTTCTTT. V is TRBV7-8 and J is TRBJ1-1; 9 bases agree with TRBD1. Trimming at V came to 6 bases and at J to 6 bases, leaving 5 bases not matched to a gene. The CDR3 has 13 amino acids. Per the germline V gene, CDR1 is SGHVS and CDR2 is FQNEAQ.

The chain links TRBV6-1 to TRBJ2-3, with TRBD2 identical over 8 bases. J gave up 4 bases and V 6 bases, and 12 bases lay outside the gene matches. CDR1 and CDR2 from the germline V gene are MNHNS and SASEGT. The CDR3 totals 16 residues. DNA of the CDR3: TGTGCCAGCAGCCTCTCGGGGGGGCCAGGGTCAGATACGCAGTATTTT. The encoded protein is CASSLSGGPGSDTQYF.

The table lists this clonotype with many counts. The chain links TRBV23-1 to TRBJ2-5; 9 nucleotides match TRBD2. TRBV23-1 qualifies as an ORF whose function is uncertain. V shed 3 bases, J shed 7 bases, and the junction held 3 bases outside the gene matches. The CDR3 extends over 13 amino acids. The CDR3 is CASSQGREGTQYF. CDR3 nucleotide sequence: TGCGCCAGCAGTCAGGGGCGGGAGGGGACCCAGTACTTC.

This clonotype came up many times. This sequence joins TRBV6-5 and TRBJ2-3; 9 bases map to TRBD1. The CDR3 covers 13 residues. Germline loops: CDR1 MNHEY, CDR2 SVGAGI. V shed 5 bases and J 6 bases; nucleotides not matched to a gene: 3. The CDR3 DNA sequence: TGTGCCAGCAGTAACAGGGGGCCCGATACGCAGTATTTT. Translated: CASSNRGPDTQYF.

The table lists this clonotype with many counts. The chain employs TRBV5-1 and TRBJ2-2, with a possible D match to TRBD1 (6 bases). The CDR3 length is 16 residues. V was cut by 0 bases and J by 1 base, with 10 bases left in between. Per germline, CDR1 SGHRS and CDR2 YFSETQ. DNA for the CDR3: TGCGCCAGCAGCTTGGAGACGGGACAGAACACCGGGGAGCTGTTTTTT. This sequence encodes CASSLETGQNTGELFF. Complete variable domain (other parts from reference TRBV5-1 and TRBJ2-2): KAGVTQTPRYLIKTRGQQVTLSCSPISGHRSVSWYQQTPGQGLQFLFEYFSETQRNKGNFPGRFSGRQFSNSRSEMNVSTLELGDSALYLCASSLETGQNTGELFFGEGSRLTVL.

Ten or more counts support this clonotype. The V and J genes are TRBV5-1 and TRBJ1-3; D remains unclear. The germline CDR1 and CDR2 sequences are SGHRS and YFSETQ. The CDR3 consists of 14 residues. V gave up 3 bases and J gave up 3 bases, with 10 bases separating them. The CDR3 protein is CASSSVGYGNTIYF. CDR3 nucleotides: TGCGCCAGCAGCTCCGTAGGCTATGGAAACACCATATATTTT.

This clonotype has at least ten counts. The rearrangement joins TRBV3-1 to TRBJ2-3; D may be TRBD1 (9 bases). The V end lost 2 bases, the J end lost 2 bases, and 32 bases lay between the germline ends. This CDR3 spans 22 amino acids. Germline V CDR1 and CDR2: LGHDT, YNNKEL (reference sequence). The CDR3 DNA sequence: TGTGCCAGCAGCCAACTAACTTGGGAGGGACAGGGCTTAGCGGGGTCCACAGATACGCAGTATTTT. Protein: CASSQLTWEGQGLAGSTDTQYF.

Only one count was recorded for this clonotype. The V gene is TRBV5-4, the J gene TRBJ2-3, with TRBD2 as a possible D gene (5 bases). The CDR3 is 15 residues long. V was cut by 2 bases and J by 4 bases, with 14 bases left in between. The V gene's germline CDR1 is SGHNT and CDR2 YYREEE (reference sequence). The CDR3: CASSFSLALPDTQYF. CDR3 bases: TGTGCCAGCAGCTTTAGTCTAGCATTGCCAGATACGCAGTATTTT.

At least ten counts were recorded for this clonotype. The CDR3 spells CASSFWNGGAGDTQYF. The CDR3 nucleotides are TGTGCCAGCAGCTTCTGGAACGGGGGGGCTGGAGATACGCAGTATTTT. V gene TRBV5-4 combines with J gene TRBJ2-3; TRBD2 matches 8 bases. This CDR3 has 16 residues. V lost 2 bases to trimming and J lost 5 bases; unmatched junction nucleotides: 10. Germline V gene lookup returns CDR1 SGHNT and CDR2 YYREEE (reference sequence).

There are many counts of this clonotype. V usage is TRBV6-5 and J usage is TRBJ1-1, with D possibly TRBD1 on 6 matching bases. The CDR3 extends over 11 amino acids. CDR1 MNHEY and CDR2 SVGAGI come from the germline V gene. Deletions cut 5 bases from V and 8 bases from J, with 9 bases between. The CDR3 protein is CASSTGSEAFF. The CDR3 DNA reads as TGTGCCAGCAGTACAGGGTCGGAAGCTTTCTTT.

The CDR3 sequence is CASSLQGLLYGYTF. As DNA, the CDR3 is TGTGCCAGCAGCCTACAGGGGCTCCTTTATGGCTACACCTTC. This chain uses TRBV3-1 with TRBJ1-2; 7 positions agree with TRBD1. Germline CDR1 is LGHDT and CDR2 is YNNKEL (reference sequence). The CDR3 has 14 amino acids. J lost 5 bases, V lost 4 bases, and 7 bases had no gene match.

This clonotype came up a few times. This chain connects TRBV3-1 to TRBJ2-5, with D possibly matching TRBD1 (5 bases). CDR1 LGHDT and CDR2 YNNKEL come from the germline V gene (reference sequence). This CDR3 contains 16 residues. V lost 3 bases and J lost 6, with 20 bases in between. The CDR3 here is CASSHRTRAGLKTQYF. CDR3 nucleotides: TGTGCCAGCAGCCATCGGACGCGTGCAGGGTTGAAGACCCAGTACTTC.

This clonotype has ten or more counts. The chain combines TRBV20-1 with TRBJ1-2, with D possibly TRBD1 on 6 matching bases. Trimming stripped 0 bases from V and 4 bases from J, with 15 bases between. Germline loops: CDR1 DFQATT, CDR2 SNEGSKA (reference sequence). The CDR3 runs to 15 residues. The DNA of the CDR3 is TGCAGTGCTAGAGAGGGAGGCAGGGGCGGCTATGGCTACACCTTC. It specifies CSAREGGRGGYGYTF.

This chain uses TRBV19 with TRBJ1-1, with D maybe TRBD1 (6 bases). The germline V and J ends were trimmed by 7 bases and 2 bases, with 17 bases remaining between them. Germline V CDR1 and CDR2: LNHDA, SQIVND (reference sequence). The CDR3 has 15 residues. CDR3 protein: CASMGIGGGNTEAFF. CDR3 in DNA: TGTGCCAGTATGGGAATCGGGGGCGGAAACACTGAAGCTTTCTTT.

This clonotype was recorded at least ten times. The J gene is TRBJ2-2, the V gene TRBV27, with 8 bases aligning to TRBD2. Per the germline V gene, CDR1 is MNHEY and CDR2 is SMNVEV (reference sequence). The CDR3 length is 16 residues. After removal of 2 bases from V and 1 base from J, the junction contained 3 bases not matched to a gene. This CDR3 reads CASSLAGGLNTGELFF. CDR3 coding DNA: TGTGCCAGCAGTTTAGCGGGGGGCTTGAACACCGGGGAGCTGTTTTTT.